This T cell receptor beta chain was retrieved from a study of T cell changes during pregnancy in multiple sclerosis. TCRdb keeps only in-frame clones here, not all; method: immunoSEQ multiplex PCR. The sample includes more than 40,000 clones, approximately 92% of them seen just once. The CDR3 runs to 12 residues. Germline V lookup: CDR1 SGHTA, CDR2 FQGNSA. V gave up 3 bases and J gave up 7 bases, with 10 bases separating them. The receptor was isolated from a female donor with multiple sclerosis, enrolled in a pregnancy study. This chain joins TRBV7-2 and TRBJ2-7, with D possibly being TRBD1 (5 bases). The source was CD4+ T cells from peripheral blood mononuclear cells, collected in the third trimester of pregnancy. This chain's CDR3 is CASSFGRQEQYF. CDR3 in DNA: TGTGCCAGCAGCTTTGGACGACAGGAGCAGTACTTC.